Detailed here is one T cell receptor beta chain. Antigen: not known. The source of the sample is a study of T-cell memory formation after mild COVID-19. General study results and limits: CD8+ contracting clones occupied EMRA, while CD4+ ones occupied mainly CM and EM. Clones contracting day 15 to 85 were balanced CD4/CD8; later expanders leaned CD4+.

Via MiXCR, TCRdb re-called the 5' RACE reads, giving one row per CDR3 protein. The data contain just over 350,000 distinct CDR3 sequences, 13% to 15% of them singletons. The CDR3 runs to 13 residues. Trimming took 3 bases from V and 6 from J, leaving 11 bases between them. Germline CDR1 is LGHNA and CDR2 is YNFKEQ. The chain uses TRBV4-2 and TRBJ1-1; D not resolved. Sequences were obtained from PBMCs or a T cell subset sorted from them (not recorded which). This clonotype originated in a man aged 18 to 35 who had mild COVID-19 (a few samples of this study predate the infection). Cell type and time point are not known. The CDR3 DNA follows: TGTGCCAGCAGCCAGGCGGGGTTCCCTGAAGCTTTCTTT. This sequence encodes CASSQAGFPEAFF.